The source of this T cell receptor beta chain is a study of CD8 T cells in ankylosing spondylitis. TCRdb redid the calling of the 5' RACE reads with MiXCR, one entry per CDR3 protein. The table records approximately 300,000 distinct CDR3 sequences, around 8% of them present only once. This clonotype was recorded at least ten times. What it binds is not known. Germline V gene lookup returns CDR1 SGHRS and CDR2 YFSETQ. Trimming pared 0 bases from V and 2 bases from J, leaving 10 bases between. This CDR3 is built from 15 residues. Study observations and caveats: Blood from ankylosing spondylitis patients appeared to carry a characteristic roughly 8-variant TCR beta motif.

The sequenced sample was blood, either unsorted or a sorted T cell fraction (not recorded which). The gene calls are TRBV5-1 and TRBJ2-3; D might be TRBD1 (6 bases). This receptor was identified in a male donor with ankylosing spondylitis. In nucleotides, the CDR3 is TGCGCCAGCAGCTTGGGTGGACAGAACACAGATACGCAGTATTTT. Protein product: CASSLGGQNTDTQYF.